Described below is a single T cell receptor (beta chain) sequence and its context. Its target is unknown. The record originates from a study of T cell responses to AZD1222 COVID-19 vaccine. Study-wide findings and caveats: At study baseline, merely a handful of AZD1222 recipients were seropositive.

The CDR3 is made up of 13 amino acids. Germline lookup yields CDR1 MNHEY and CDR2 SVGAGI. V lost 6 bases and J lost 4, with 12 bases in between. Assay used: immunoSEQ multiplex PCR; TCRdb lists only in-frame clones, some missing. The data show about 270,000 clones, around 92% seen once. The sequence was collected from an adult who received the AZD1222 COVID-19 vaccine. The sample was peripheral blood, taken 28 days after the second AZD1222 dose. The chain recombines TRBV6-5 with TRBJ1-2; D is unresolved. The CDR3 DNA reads TGTGCCAGCAGCGCGGTGGGAATCTATGGCTACACCTTC. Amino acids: CASSAVGIYGYTF.